This is a list of T cell receptor beta chains from one sample in a study of cytotoxic CD8 clonotypes in ibrutinib-treated CLL. The assay was immunoSEQ multiplex PCR, and TCRdb's table has in-frame clones only and misses some. The sample holds just under 70,000 clones, roughly 72% seen once. Specimen: PBMCs, collected after 12 months of ibrutinib treatment. The receptors originated from a human donor with chronic lymphocytic leukemia. Each CDR3 is given with its conserved first and last residue. The order of the fields is D gene, clone size, V gene, J gene, CDR3 DNA, CDR3 protein. D genes are given only for firm matches. The size of a clone is reported for some rows only, either as once, few or many, or as a class for expanded clones.

d_call: NA
clone_size: NA
v_call: TRBV19
j_call: TRBJ1-1
cdr3_nt: TGTGCCAGTAGTATCAAGGACCGAAGTGCTTTCTTT
cdr3_aa: CASSIKDRSAFF

d_call: NA
clone_size: once
v_call: TRBV10-3
j_call: TRBJ1-1
cdr3_nt: TGTGCCATCAGTGATGGGGGGGGTCGGACTGAAGCTTTCTTT
cdr3_aa: CAISDGGGRTEAFF

d_call: NA
clone_size: NA
v_call: TRBV5-8
j_call: TRBJ1-4
cdr3_nt: TGTGCCAGCAGCTTGGGGGCCGTAAATGAAAAACTGTTTTTT
cdr3_aa: CASSLGAVNEKLFF

d_call: TRBD1
clone_size: few
v_call: TRBV18
j_call: TRBJ2-7
cdr3_nt: TGTGCCAGCTCACCACTGTCGGGACAGGTCTACGAGCAGTACTTC
cdr3_aa: CASSPLSGQVYEQYF

d_call: NA
clone_size: NA
v_call: TRBV23-1
j_call: TRBJ2-4
cdr3_nt: TGCGCCAGCAGTCAGTTGGTGGTCAAAAACATTCAGTACTTC
cdr3_aa: CASSQLVVKNIQYF

d_call: NA
clone_size: NA
v_call: TRBV15
j_call: TRBJ2-5
cdr3_nt: TGTGCCACCAGCAGACAGGGGCGCGGGGAGACCCAGTACTTC
cdr3_aa: CATSRQGRGETQYF

d_call: NA
clone_size: NA
v_call: TRBV28
j_call: TRBJ2-1
cdr3_nt: TGTGCCAGCAGTTTCAGTGGGCCCTACAATGAGCAGTTCTTC
cdr3_aa: CASSFSGPYNEQFF

d_call: TRBD2
clone_size: once
v_call: TRBV7-2
j_call: TRBJ2-4
cdr3_nt: TGTGCCAGCAGCAGAGCGGGGGGGCCCGGAAACATTCAGTACTTC
cdr3_aa: CASSRAGGPGNIQYF

d_call: NA
clone_size: NA
v_call: TRBV19
j_call: TRBJ1-2
cdr3_nt: TGTGCCAGTAGAGGCAGCTATGGCTACACCTTC
cdr3_aa: CASRGSYGYTF

d_call: NA
clone_size: NA
v_call: TRBV9
j_call: TRBJ1-4
cdr3_nt: TGTGCCAGCAGCCCACAGGGAAACGAAAAACTGTTTTTT
cdr3_aa: CASSPQGNEKLFF

d_call: NA
clone_size: few
v_call: TRBV7-6
j_call: TRBJ2-1
cdr3_nt: TGTGCCAGCAGCTTAGCGTCCGGAGCGATGGGTGAGCAGTTCTTC
cdr3_aa: CASSLASGAMGEQFF

d_call: NA
clone_size: few
v_call: TRBV5-5
j_call: TRBJ1-2
cdr3_nt: TGTGCCAGCAGCTCAGGAATTGGATTGGGGGGACTTAACTATGGCTACACCTTC
cdr3_aa: CASSSGIGLGGLNYGYTF

d_call: NA
clone_size: NA
v_call: TRBV2
j_call: TRBJ1-1
cdr3_nt: TGTGCCAGCAGGCGTACAGGGCATGGCACTGAAGCTTTCTTT
cdr3_aa: CASRRTGHGTEAFF

d_call: NA
clone_size: few
v_call: TRBV19
j_call: TRBJ1-1
cdr3_nt: TGTGCCAGTAGTATCACCCACGGAGGTCACACTGAAGCTTTCTTT
cdr3_aa: CASSITHGGHTEAFF

d_call: NA
clone_size: NA
v_call: TRBV6-1
j_call: TRBJ2-2
cdr3_nt: TGTGCCAATGGACGGAGGCCCGGGGAGCTGTTTTTT
cdr3_aa: CANGRRPGELFF

d_call: TRBD1
clone_size: NA
v_call: TRBV9
j_call: TRBJ1-2
cdr3_nt: TGTGCCAGCAGCGTAGGGGACAGGGTAACCTATGGCTACACCTTC
cdr3_aa: CASSVGDRVTYGYTF

d_call: TRBD1
clone_size: NA
v_call: TRBV19
j_call: TRBJ1-2
cdr3_nt: TGTGCCAGTAGTGAGTGGACAGGGGACCAAACCCCCTATGGCTACACCTTC
cdr3_aa: CASSEWTGDQTPYGYTF

d_call: TRBD2
clone_size: NA
v_call: TRBV30
j_call: TRBJ2-3
cdr3_nt: TGTGCCTGGAGTAAGGCTAGCGGACGCACAGATACGCAGTATTTT
cdr3_aa: CAWSKASGRTDTQYF

d_call: NA
clone_size: NA
v_call: TRBV10-3
j_call: TRBJ1-5
cdr3_nt: TGTGCCATCAGTGAGGAGGAGAGAGAGAATCAGCCCCAGCATTTT
cdr3_aa: CAISEEERENQPQHF

d_call: NA
clone_size: NA
v_call: TRBV30
j_call: TRBJ1-1
cdr3_nt: TGTGCCTGGAGGGTCCGGGACGCCAAAAACACTGAAGCTTTCTTT
cdr3_aa: CAWRVRDAKNTEAFF

d_call: TRBD2
clone_size: NA
v_call: TRBV14
j_call: TRBJ2-2
cdr3_nt: TGTGCCAGCAGCCGATTAGCGGGGGGCCCGAACACCGGGGAGCTGTTTTTT
cdr3_aa: CASSRLAGGPNTGELFF

d_call: NA
clone_size: once
v_call: TRBV10-3
j_call: TRBJ1-1
cdr3_nt: TGTGCCATGAGTTTAGGACAGAGGAGTACTGAAGCTTTCTTT
cdr3_aa: CAMSLGQRSTEAFF

d_call: TRBD1
clone_size: few
v_call: TRBV5-8
j_call: TRBJ1-6
cdr3_nt: TGTGCCAGCAGCGGGGGACAGATTAATTCACCCCTCCACTTT
cdr3_aa: CASSGGQINSPLHF

d_call: NA
clone_size: few
v_call: TRBV4-1
j_call: TRBJ2-5
cdr3_nt: TGCGCCAGCAGCCAAATGACAGCTAAAGAGACCCAGTACTTC
cdr3_aa: CASSQMTAKETQYF

d_call: NA
clone_size: NA
v_call: TRBV28
j_call: TRBJ1-1
cdr3_nt: TGTGCCAGCAGTTTAAATCCCGGACAGTCGAACACTGAAGCTTTCTTT
cdr3_aa: CASSLNPGQSNTEAFF

d_call: NA
clone_size: NA
v_call: TRBV27
j_call: TRBJ1-1
cdr3_nt: TGTGCCAGCAGTTTAATCGGACGGACTGAAGCTTTCTTT
cdr3_aa: CASSLIGRTEAFF

d_call: TRBD1
clone_size: NA
v_call: TRBV30
j_call: TRBJ1-3
cdr3_nt: TGTGCCTGGAGTTTCGAGTGGACAGGTTACTCTGGAAACACCATATATTTT
cdr3_aa: CAWSFEWTGYSGNTIYF

d_call: TRBD1
clone_size: NA
v_call: TRBV5-4
j_call: TRBJ2-3
cdr3_nt: TGTGCCAGCAGCGTACAGGGGTATGGAGATACGCAGTATTTT
cdr3_aa: CASSVQGYGDTQYF